The 18 T cell receptor beta chains listed next were all sequenced from one sample in a study of blood T cell repertoires in COVID-19. The repertoire was sequenced with immunoSEQ multiplex PCR; TCRdb's copy has only in-frame clones and lacks some. Of 280,000 or so clones listed, more than 70% were seen once; the top ten hold just under 7%. The sequencing sample was made of peripheral blood. The source is a woman aged 25 to 39 who had recovered from COVID-19.

The V and J genes are TRBV5-1 and TRBJ2-3, with 7 bases fitting TRBD1. The CDR3 spans 15 residues. CDR1 is SGHRS and CDR2 is YFSETQ in the germline V gene. V shed 4 bases, J shed 2 bases, and the junction held 7 bases outside the gene matches. The CDR3: CASSEPGTATDTQYF. The CDR3 DNA sequence: TGCGCCAGCAGCGAACCCGGGACAGCCACAGATACGCAGTATTTT. The whole variable domain, filled in from reference TRBV5-1 and TRBJ2-3, reads KAGVTQTPRYLIKTRGQQVTLSCSPISGHRSVSWYQQTPGQGLQFLFEYFSETQRNKGNFPGRFSGRQFSNSRSEMNVSTLELGDSALYLCASSEPGTATDTQYFGPGTRLTVL.

Turning to this clone: Additional DNA sequences in this sample encode the identical CDR3. The J gene is TRBJ2-7, the V gene TRBV6-5; 7 bases map to TRBD1. Germline values: CDR1 MNHEY, CDR2 SVGAGI. The junction had 1 base not matched to a gene; V was cut back by 2 bases and J by 3 bases. The CDR3 has 13 residues. The CDR3 reads CASSYRDSYEQYF. Here the CDR3 DNA reads TGTGCCAGCAGTTACCGGGACAGCTACGAGCAGTACTTC.

The chain couples TRBV5-6 to TRBJ1-1, with 8 bases aligning to TRBD1. The V segment lost 4 bases and the J segment 5 bases; nucleotides outside the gene matches: 7. Per the germline V gene, CDR1 is SGHDT and CDR2 is YYEEEE. The CDR3 is made up of 14 amino acids. The CDR3 bases are TGTGCCAGCAGCGGGCGGACAGGGCGAACTGAAGCTTTCTTT. It specifies CASSGRTGRTEAFF.

The chain links TRBV9 to TRBJ2-3, with TRBD1 matching 7 bases. The length of the CDR3 is 13 residues. Germline V CDR1 and CDR2: SGDLS, YYNGEE. With 7 bases clipped from V and 3 bases from J, the junction kept 5 bases outside the gene matches. CDR3 nucleotides: TGTGCCAGCTCAGGACAGGAGACAGATACGCAGTATTTT. This encodes CASSGQETDTQYF.

Comment on this clone: This same CDR3 is encoded by further DNA sequences in the sample. This chain links TRBV7-9 with TRBJ1-3; D is undetermined. CDR1 and CDR2 (germline): SEHNR, FQNEAQ (reference sequence). CDR3 length: 13 amino acids. Trimming pared 0 bases from V and 7 bases from J, leaving 7 bases between. The CDR3 reads CASSLAAGNTIYF. Here the CDR3 DNA reads TGTGCCAGCAGCTTAGCAGCGGGGAACACCATATATTTT.

The chain combines TRBV24-1 with TRBJ2-2; no reliable D call. Germline CDR1 is KGHDR and CDR2 is SFDVKD. The CDR3 has 12 residues. Trimming pared 4 bases from V and 6 bases from J, leaving 5 bases between. CDR3 in amino acids: CATSDKPGELFF. In nucleotides, the CDR3 is TGTGCCACCAGTGACAAGCCCGGGGAGCTGTTTTTT.

This clone was seen only once. Within the sample, other DNA sequences also encode this same CDR3. The chain joins TRBV15 to TRBJ2-7; D call uncertain. The V end was cut by 0 bases, the J end by 4 bases, with 7 bases between. Germline V CDR1 and CDR2: LNHNV, YYDKDF (reference sequence). The CDR3 has 13 residues. The CDR3 loop is CATSRDRSYEQYF. In DNA, the CDR3 is TGTGCCACCAGCAGAGACAGATCTTACGAGCAGTACTTC.

The chain links TRBV5-1 to TRBJ2-5, with 8 bases matching TRBD2. J lost 7 bases, V lost 4 bases, and 9 bases had no gene match. In germline, CDR1 is SGHRS, CDR2 YFSETQ. The CDR3 totals 14 residues. The CDR3 sequence is CASSTGLAFGTQYF. CDR3 in DNA: TGCGCCAGCAGCACCGGACTAGCTTTCGGGACCCAGTACTTC.

The chain joins TRBV5-1 to TRBJ2-5; D may be TRBD2 (6 bases). In germline, CDR1 is SGHRS, CDR2 YFSETQ. Trimming pared 4 bases from V and 2 bases from J, leaving 9 bases between. The CDR3 is 13 amino acids. The CDR3 loop reads CASSTGVQETQYF. In DNA, the CDR3 is TGCGCCAGCAGCACGGGGGTTCAAGAGACCCAGTACTTC.

The table lists this clone with many counts. This chain links TRBV4-2 with TRBJ1-4; 10 positions match TRBD1. V lost 4 bases to trimming and J lost 0 bases; unmatched junction nucleotides: 14. The CDR3 has 20 amino acids. Germline-derived CDR1 and CDR2 are LGHNA and YNFKEQ. Here the CDR3 reads CASSPEGQGYGYATNEKLFF. The CDR3, as DNA: TGTGCCAGCAGCCCGGAGGGACAGGGGTATGGCTATGCAACTAATGAAAAACTGTTTTTT.

The V and J genes are TRBV18 and TRBJ1-6, with 7 bases matching TRBD1. The germline V gene encodes CDR1 KGHSH and CDR2 LQKENI. The CDR3 loop spans 14 amino acids. With V trimmed by 6 bases and J by 6 bases, 5 bases remained unmatched. The CDR3 spells CASSATGTNSPLHF. As DNA, the CDR3 is TGTGCCAGCTCGGCGACAGGGACTAATTCACCCCTCCACTTT.

This chain uses TRBV12-3 or TRBV12-4 with TRBJ2-3; 7 nucleotides agree with TRBD2. This CDR3 has 13 residues. V gave up 6 bases and J gave up 5 bases; unmatched junction bases: 5. CDR3 in amino acids: CASSSGTLDTQYF. The CDR3 DNA reads TGTGCCAGCAGCAGCGGGACCTTAGATACGCAGTATTTT.

V gene TRBV7-2 combines with J gene TRBJ1-2; 7 bases agree with TRBD1. With 4 bases clipped from V and 12 bases from J, the junction kept 20 bases outside the gene matches. Germline V gives CDR1 SGHTA, CDR2 FQGNSA. This CDR3 has 16 residues. CDR3 region: CASSSAGAGGSDGDTF. The CDR3, as DNA: TGTGCCAGCAGCTCCGCCGGGGCAGGGGGTAGCGACGGGGACACCTTC.

This clone occurred once. This chain uses TRBV5-1 with TRBJ2-7; TRBD1 matches at 8 bases. This CDR3 is built from 15 residues. Losses at the gene ends were 5 bases for V and 2 bases for J; bases not matched to a gene: 9. From germline, CDR1 is SGHRS and CDR2 YFSETQ. This CDR3 reads CASSSGADRAYEQYF. The CDR3 nucleotides read TGCGCCAGCAGTTCAGGGGCGGACAGGGCCTACGAGCAGTACTTC.

V and J are TRBV27 and TRBJ1-4; the D gene is possibly TRBD1 (6 bases). CDR3 length equals 19 residues. CDR1 is MNHEY and CDR2 is SMNVEV in the germline V gene (reference sequence). V was pared by 8 bases and J by 4 bases, with 29 bases between. The CDR3 spells CASGGLKAVTPPGNEKLFF. DNA for the CDR3: TGTGCCAGCGGGGGCCTAAAGGCAGTCACTCCCCCCGGTAATGAAAAACTGTTTTTT.

The J gene is TRBJ1-4, the V gene TRBV4-1; D may be TRBD1 (6 bases). Trimming took 1 base from V and 4 from J, leaving 13 bases between them. Germline CDR1 is MGHRA and CDR2 is YSYEKL. The CDR3 covers 16 residues. The CDR3 sequence: CASSQGQGSGNEKLFF. The CDR3, as DNA: TGCGCCAGCAGCCAAGGCCAGGGGAGTGGTAATGAAAAACTGTTTTTT.

The J gene is TRBJ2-3, the V gene TRBV4-2, with D perhaps TRBD2 (6 bases). Germline CDR1 LGHNA, CDR2 YNFKEQ. V was pared by 2 bases and J by 3 bases, with 18 bases between. The CDR3 is 17 residues long. This chain's CDR3 is CASSQRGSALLTDTQYF. CDR3 nucleotide sequence: TGTGCCAGCAGCCAACGGGGGAGCGCTCTCTTGACAGATACGCAGTATTTT.

The chain recombines TRBV28 with TRBJ2-1, with 7 bases identical to TRBD1. This CDR3 has 15 amino acids. CDR1 is MDHEN and CDR2 is SYDVKM in the germline V gene. V gave up 7 bases and J gave up 5 bases; unmatched junction bases: 11. The DNA for the CDR3 is TGTGCCAGCATCCTGACAGGGACGGAGAACAATGAGCAGTTCTTC. It is translated as CASILTGTENNEQFF.